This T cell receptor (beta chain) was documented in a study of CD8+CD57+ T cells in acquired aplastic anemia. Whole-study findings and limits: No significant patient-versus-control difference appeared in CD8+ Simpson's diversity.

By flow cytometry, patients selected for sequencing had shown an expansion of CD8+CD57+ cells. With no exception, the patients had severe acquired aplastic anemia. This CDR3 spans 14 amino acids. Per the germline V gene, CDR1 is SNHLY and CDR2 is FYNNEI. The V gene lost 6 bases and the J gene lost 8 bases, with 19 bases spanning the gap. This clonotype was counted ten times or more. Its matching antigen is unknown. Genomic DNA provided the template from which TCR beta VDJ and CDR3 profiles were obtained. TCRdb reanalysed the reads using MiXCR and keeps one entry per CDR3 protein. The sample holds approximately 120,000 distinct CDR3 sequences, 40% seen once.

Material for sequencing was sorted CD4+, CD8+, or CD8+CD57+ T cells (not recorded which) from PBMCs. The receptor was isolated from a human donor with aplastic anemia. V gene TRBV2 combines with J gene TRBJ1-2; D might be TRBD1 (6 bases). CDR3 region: CASSNGQNLGGYTF. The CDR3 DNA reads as TGTGCCAGCAGCAATGGACAGAACCTCGGAGGCTACACCTTC.